The clone carrying this T cell receptor (beta chain) was seen once. The assay was immunoSEQ multiplex PCR, and TCRdb's table has in-frame clones only and misses some. The top ten clones hold 0.31% of a sample with about 94,000 clones, about nine tenths of them seen once. This sample was included in a study of OX40 agonist ivuxolimab in advanced cancers. Study context: Ivuxolimab was delivered to patients intravenously every 2 weeks at doses spanning 0.01 to 10 mg/kg.

Sequencing was performed on CD4+ or CD8+ T cells sorted from blood, taken in a trial of the OX40 agonist ivuxolimab. The sequence was collected from an adult with an advanced solid tumor such as melanoma, head and neck, liver or kidney cancer.

The DNA of the CDR3 is TGTGCCAGCAGTGAAGTGTTGGACTATGGCTACACCTTC. Its protein product is CASSEVLDYGYTF. The chain has TRBV6-5 and TRBJ1-2; D ambiguous. CDR1 and CDR2 (germline): MNHEY, SVGAGI. The CDR3 is 13 residues long. V was trimmed by 5 bases and J by 3 bases, leaving 10 bases between them.